The text below deals with one T cell receptor (beta chain). These data are taken from a study of blood T cell repertoires in COVID-19. The overall study: Sites across the United States, Italy and Spain contributed samples from acute and convalescent COVID-19. PBMCs, B-cell-depleted T cells, or T cells provided the cDNA or gDNA that made up the material.

Per the original data handling: Reference gene primers were amplified, and this amplification served to estimate nucleated cell counts. TCRdb's table, derived via immunoSEQ multiplex PCR, lists solely in-frame clones and lacks some. That table supplies the V and J calls and clone size; D and trimming were determined from the DNA. The sample includes roughly 300,000 clones, around 85% of them seen just once. V lost 4 bases and J lost 5; bases outside the gene matches: 10. CDR1 is SGHTA, CDR2 FQGNSA, per germline. This CDR3 contains 16 residues. Sequenced material: PBMCs or T cells enriched from blood (not recorded which). The TCR comes from a woman aged 35 to 49 with acute COVID-19. The rearrangement links TRBV7-2 to TRBJ2-3; 9 bases map to TRBD1. The CDR3 coding sequence is TGTGCCAGCAGCTATTCCGGGACAGGGCCTGGAGATACGCAGTATTTT. Translated, it gives CASSYSGTGPGDTQYF.